This TCR beta chain was identified during a study of regulatory T cells in long-lasting Graves disease. This clonotype was seen many times. Time point given: newly diagnosed GD, antithyroid drugs for less than 3 months. Construction of the TCR library relied on RNA isolated from PBMCs. With V trimmed by 5 bases and J by 2 bases, 4 bases remained unmatched. The CDR3 extends over 15 amino acids. Building of the TCR beta libraries involved iRepertoire HTBI primers and Arm-PCR of CDR3 regions. Authors' methods: Overall, samples carried 60 to 65 TRBV and 14 TRBJ segments. Using its own MiXCR run on the multiplex PCR reads, TCRdb lists one record per CDR3 protein. TCRdb assigned the V and J calls; the authors' analysis was not used. The profile shows roughly 400,000 distinct CDR3 sequences, about a sixth of them singletons. The same sample was also studied in work on T cells in Graves' hyperthyroidism and ophthalmopathy. In that study: A set of HTBI primers served as the primers for a first-round RT-PCR of the TCR CDR3. Blood also carried most thyroid clonotypes expanded above 0.001.

This chain connects TRBV12-3 or TRBV12-4 to TRBJ2-1; 9 bases are a match to TRBD2. The specimen comprised peripheral blood mononuclear cells (PBMCs), sampled at new diagnosis, from a patient treated with antithyroid drugs. The receptor was derived from a woman between 18 and 29 years old with Graves disease. CDR3 nucleotides: TGTGCCAGCAGTAGCGGGAGGCAGACCTACAATGAGCAGTTCTTC. This codes for CASSSGRQTYNEQFF.